Given below is one TCR beta chain in context. Its antigen is not identified. The sample carries other DNA sequences with the same CDR3. The CDR3 sequence is 16 residues long. Trimming removed 5 bases at V and 5 bases at J, with 18 bases between. CDR1 and CDR2 from the germline V gene are SNHLY and FYNNEI. Clones were read by immunoSEQ multiplex PCR, and TCRdb kept only the in-frame ones, dropping some. The sample lists 45,000 to 70,000 clones, roughly 91% seen once, with approximately 1.4% in the top ten. The cohort excluded patients with autoimmune disease history or systemic immunosuppression. This record belongs to a study of OX40 agonist ivuxolimab in advanced cancers. General study points: Clonal expansion was among the lowest in partial responders at 0.1-3.0 mg/kg, especially CD8+. The antigen specificity of the peripheral T cells (those that were expanded) was not determined. By week 6 at 0.1 to 3.0 mg/kg, blood CD4+ and CD8+ T cells had expanded clonally.

The material sequenced was CD4+ or CD8+ T cells sorted from blood, taken in a trial of the OX40 agonist ivuxolimab. The source is an adult with an advanced solid tumor such as melanoma, head and neck, liver or kidney cancer. The chain couples TRBV2 to TRBJ1-4; D perhaps matches TRBD1 (5 bases). CDR3 DNA: TGTGCCAGCAGTAGTCAGGGTGTTGTGATCAATGAAAAACTGTTTTTT. The encoded protein is CASSSQGVVINEKLFF.